These 8 T cell receptor beta chains originate from one sample sequenced in a study of blood T cell repertoires in COVID-19. TCRdb keeps only in-frame clones here, not all; method: immunoSEQ multiplex PCR. The sample has about 140,000 clones, roughly four fifths seen once. The sequencing sample was made of peripheral blood. Every receptor here comes from a woman aged 80 or over in a cohort sampled during active or convalescent COVID-19.

The chain links TRBV18 to TRBJ1-3; D gene ambiguous. V shed 3 bases and J shed 0 bases, with 18 bases lying between them. From germline, CDR1 is KGHSH and CDR2 LQKENI. The CDR3 has 18 amino acids. The CDR3 protein is CASSPNPAGGSSGNTIYF. CDR3 DNA: TGTGCCAGCTCACCCAACCCGGCCGGCGGATCCTCTGGAAACACCATATATTTT.

This CDR3 is CASSDQQGVNSPLHF. The CDR3 DNA follows: TGTGCCAGCAGTGATCAACAGGGCGTAAATTCACCCCTCCACTTT. The V call is TRBV2, the J call TRBJ1-6; D may be TRBD1 (6 bases). V shed 3 bases and J shed 7 bases, with 13 bases lying between them. Germline CDR1 is SNHLY and CDR2 is FYNNEI. The CDR3 extends over 15 amino acids.

This chain joins TRBV5-1 and TRBJ2-7; 8 bases align to TRBD2. The CDR3 is 15 residues long. In germline, CDR1 is SGHRS, CDR2 YFSETQ. The CDR3 DNA reads as TGCGCCAGCAGATTGGGGTTAGCGGGACCTTACGAGCAGTACGTC. Protein product: CASRLGLAGPYEQYV.

The chain links TRBV18 to TRBJ1-1; TRBD1 might be the D (5 bases). This CDR3 has 16 residues. The V end was cut by 0 bases, the J end by 0 bases, with 11 bases between. Germline V CDR1 and CDR2: KGHSH, LQKENI. CDR3 bases: TGTGCCAGCTCACCACCGCAGGGAATGATGAACACTGAAGCTTTCTTT. Protein product: CASSPPQGMMNTEAFF.

CDR3 region: CASSPTSGNYNEQFF. CDR3 DNA sequence: TGTGCCAGCAGCCCGACTAGCGGGAACTACAATGAGCAGTTCTTC. The chain joins TRBV7-9 to TRBJ2-1, with 11 bases identical to TRBD2. Germline V CDR1 and CDR2: SEHNR, FQNEAQ (reference sequence). The length of the CDR3 is 15 residues. V lost 5 bases and J lost 3; bases outside the gene matches: 3. Full variable domain (outside the CDR3, taken from reference TRBV7-9 and TRBJ2-1): DTGVSQNPRHKITKRGQNVTFRCDPISEHNRLYWYRQTLGQGPEFLTYFQNEAQLEKSRLLSDRFSAERPKGSFSTLEIQRTEQGDSAMYLCASSPTSGNYNEQFFGPGTRLTVL.

This clone was observed a single time. V usage is TRBV7-3 and J usage is TRBJ2-5, with D possibly being TRBD2 (5 bases). This CDR3 is built from 14 residues. Germline V lookup: CDR1 SGHTA, CDR2 FQGTGA. V was clipped by 0 bases and J by 3 bases, with 8 bases between them. In DNA, the CDR3 is TGTGCCAGCAGCTTAACTTCCGGGAAAGAGACCCAGTACTTC. It translates to CASSLTSGKETQYF. The whole variable domain, filled in from reference TRBV7-3 and TRBJ2-5, reads GAGVSQTPSNKVTEKGKYVELRCDPISGHTALYWYRQSLGQGPEFLIYFQGTGAADDSGLPNDRFFAVRPEGSVSTLKIQRTERGDSAVYLCASSLTSGKETQYFGPGTRLLVL.

This clone has a handful of counts. The chain employs TRBV3-1 (or the pseudogene TRBV3-2) and TRBJ2-3; 14 bases align to TRBD2. The V gene end was trimmed by 3 bases and the J gene end by 6 bases; junction bases not matched to a gene: 2. Germline V gives CDR1 LGHDT, CDR2 YNNKEL (reference sequence). This CDR3 spans 15 amino acids. The CDR3 spells CASSQTSGGVDTQYF. CDR3 DNA: TGTGCCAGCAGCCAGACTAGCGGGGGGGTTGATACGCAGTATTTT.

The table lists this clone with a few counts. This chain connects TRBV30 to TRBJ2-7; TRBD1 matches at 9 bases. Per germline, CDR1 GTSNPN and CDR2 SVGIG (reference sequence). This CDR3 is built from 16 residues. With 2 bases clipped from V and 7 bases from J, the junction kept 15 bases outside the gene matches. The CDR3 bases are TGTGCCTGGAGTCCTCTTGGGGACAGGGTAATAAAGGAGCAGTACTTC. Its protein is CAWSPLGDRVIKEQYF.